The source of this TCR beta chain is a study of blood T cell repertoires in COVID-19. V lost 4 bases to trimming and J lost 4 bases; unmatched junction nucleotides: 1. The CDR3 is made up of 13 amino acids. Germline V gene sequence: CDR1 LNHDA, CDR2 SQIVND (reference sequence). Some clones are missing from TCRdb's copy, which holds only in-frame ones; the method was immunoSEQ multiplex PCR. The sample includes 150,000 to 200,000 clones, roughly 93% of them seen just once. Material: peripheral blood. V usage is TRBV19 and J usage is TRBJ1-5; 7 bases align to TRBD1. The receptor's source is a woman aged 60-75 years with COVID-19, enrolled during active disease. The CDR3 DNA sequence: TGTGCCAGTAGTAAGGACAGGAATCAGCCCCAGCATTTT. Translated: CASSKDRNQPQHF.